The next 24 T cell receptor beta chains were all read from a single sample in a study of T cells in Graves' hyperthyroidism and ophthalmopathy. The TCR beta CDR3 regions underwent amplification using RNA transcripts as the source. HTBI primers drove first-round RT-PCR of the TCR CDR3. From the multiplex PCR reads, TCRdb called clonotypes with MiXCR, one entry per CDR3 protein. The sample carries around 270,000 distinct CDR3 sequences, roughly 18% recorded once. The sequencing sample was made of blood. Receptors originate from a man over 45 with Graves' ophthalmopathy.

The V gene is TRBV12-3 or TRBV12-4, the J gene TRBJ2-1, with 7 bases matching TRBD2. Losses at the gene ends were 7 bases for V and 3 bases for J; bases not matched to a gene: 9. The CDR3 spans 15 residues. CDR3 in DNA: TGTGCCAGCACCCTATTTAGCGGGCGCTACAATGAGCAGTTCTTC. As protein: CASTLFSGRYNEQFF.

This clonotype was found a few times. Here the CDR3 DNA reads TGCGCCAGCAGCTTAAATCCGGGCTCCTATAATTCACCCCTCCACTTT. As protein: CASSLNPGSYNSPLHF. This chain links TRBV5-1 with TRBJ1-6; no clear D gene. The V end lost 2 bases, the J end lost 0 bases, and 9 bases lay between the germline ends. CDR3 length: 16 residues. The germline V gene has CDR1 SGHRS and CDR2 YFSETQ.

The chain is built from TRBV18 and TRBJ2-7; D gene ambiguous. The V end was cut by 3 bases, the J end by 0 bases, with 6 bases between. Germline CDR1 is KGHSH and CDR2 is LQKENI. The CDR3 has 13 amino acids. Written as DNA, the CDR3 is TGTGCCAGCTCACCGTTCCCCTCCTACGAGCAGTACTTC. Its protein is CASSPFPSYEQYF.

As to this clonotype: Just one base apart from a much larger clone, this may be a read error. The chain employs TRBV5-6 and TRBJ2-3; 8 positions agree with TRBD1. Germline CDR1 SGHDT, CDR2 YYEEEE. This CDR3 region has 16 residues. The CDR3 reads CASSLLQGAGTDTQCF. The CDR3 DNA follows: TGTGCCAGCAGCTTGCTCCAGGGGGCCGGCACAGATACGCAGTGTTTT.

As for this clonotype: A much larger clone differs by one base, so this may be a read error. J is TRBJ2-1 and V is TRBV28; unclear D gene. The V gene lost 11 bases and the J gene lost 1 base, with 18 bases spanning the gap. This CDR3 region has 15 residues. Germline lookup yields CDR1 MDHEN and CDR2 SYDVKM. Written as DNA, the CDR3 is TGTGCCCACAGTCCCCCGGCAGGTTCCTACAATGAGCAGTTCTTC. This codes for CAHSPPAGSYNEQFF.

The chain links TRBV6-1 to TRBJ1-4; D gene uncertain. Germline values: CDR1 MNHNS, CDR2 SASEGT. The CDR3 loop spans 12 amino acids. Trimming cost V 5 bases and J 8 bases, with 9 bases left between them. The CDR3 nucleotides read TGTGCCAGCAGTCTGGTCTTCGAAAAACTGTTTTTT. Encoded protein: CASSLVFEKLFF.

V usage is TRBV11-2 and J usage is TRBJ2-3, with D tentatively TRBD1 (7 bases). V was pared by 7 bases and J by 4 bases, with 24 bases between. CDR3 length: 17 amino acids. Germline V lookup: CDR1 SGHAT, CDR2 FQNNGV. This chain's CDR3 is CASNARGTGVLPDTQYF. The CDR3 DNA is TGTGCCAGCAACGCCAGGGGGACGGGAGTTCTTCCAGATACGCAGTATTTT.

This clonotype occurred many times. The chain uses TRBV7-9 and TRBJ2-7, with a weak D call TRBD1 (6 bases). This CDR3 comprises 14 residues. Germline lookup yields CDR1 SEHNR and CDR2 FQNEAQ (reference sequence). The V gene lost 5 bases and the J gene lost 6 bases, with 17 bases spanning the gap. Written as DNA, the CDR3 is TGTGCCAGCAGCCCTACACAGGGAAACGGCGAGCAGTACTTC. It specifies CASSPTQGNGEQYF.

This clonotype was recorded at least ten times. This chain uses TRBV2 with TRBJ1-1; D remains unclear. CDR1 SNHLY and CDR2 FYNNEI come from the germline V gene. The V end lost 3 bases, the J end lost 5 bases, and 10 bases lay between the germline ends. This CDR3 region has 13 residues. CDR3 sequence: CASSEEGLTEAFF. CDR3 sequence (DNA): TGTGCCAGCAGTGAGGAGGGTTTGACTGAAGCTTTCTTT.

This clonotype was counted many times. The chain is built from TRBV20-1 and TRBJ2-5; tentative D call: TRBD1 (6 bases). This CDR3 contains 14 residues. The germline CDR1 and CDR2 sequences are DFQATT and SNEGSKA (reference sequence). V was cut by 5 bases and J by 1 base, with 14 bases left in between. The CDR3 DNA sequence: TGCAGTGCTTCCCCGACAGGACTCCAAGAGACCCAGTACTTC. It translates to CSASPTGLQETQYF.

This clonotype was counted between two and nine times. The chain is built from TRBV29-1 and TRBJ2-3, with a possible D match to TRBD2 (5 bases). V was shortened by 6 bases and J by 0 bases, with 13 bases between the two germline ends. The CDR3 extends over 14 amino acids. Looked up from germline, CDR1 is SQVTM and CDR2 is ANQGSEA. The CDR3 loop reads CSVRLYTSTDTQYF. In nucleotides, the CDR3 is TGCAGCGTGAGACTATACACTAGCACAGATACGCAGTATTTT.

This clonotype was counted at least ten times. V usage is TRBV18 and J usage is TRBJ2-7, with TRBD1 identical over 8 bases. With V trimmed by 4 bases and J by 3 bases, 5 bases remained unmatched. CDR1 and CDR2 (germline): KGHSH, LQKENI. This CDR3 comprises 14 residues. The DNA for the CDR3 is TGTGCCAGCTCACTAGGACAGGGAAACTACGAGCAGTACTTC. Its translation: CASSLGQGNYEQYF.

The chain employs TRBV14 and TRBJ2-5; D gene ambiguous. This CDR3 comprises 12 residues. Trimming removed 1 base at V and 2 bases at J, with 2 bases between. CDR1 is SGHDN, CDR2 FVKESK, per germline. The CDR3 region has the DNA TGTGCCAGCAGCCAAGTACAAGAGACCCAGTACTTC. Translation gives CASSQVQETQYF.

This clonotype was seen only a few times. The chain couples TRBV9 to TRBJ2-1, with unresolved D. V was pared by 0 bases and J by 7 bases, with 17 bases between. Germline V lookup: CDR1 SGDLS, CDR2 YYNGEE. This CDR3 contains 16 residues. The CDR3 sequence is CASSVGLSSLRNEQFF. CDR3 DNA: TGTGCCAGCAGCGTAGGGTTGTCCTCGCTAAGGAATGAGCAGTTCTTC. Based on the CDR3 plus reference TRBV9 and TRBJ2-1, the full variable domain is DSGVTQTPKHLITATGQRVTLRCSPRSGDLSVYWYQQSLDQGLQFLIQYYNGEERAKGNILERFSAQQFPDLHSELNLSSLELGDSALYFCASSVGLSSLRNEQFFGPGTRLTVL.

The CDR3 DNA reads as TGCGCCAGCAGCTTGGAAGGGAGTTTCTACAATGAGCAGTTCTTC. This translates into CASSLEGSFYNEQFF. V usage is TRBV5-1 and J usage is TRBJ2-1, with D maybe TRBD2 (5 bases). Trimming took 0 bases from V and 3 from J, leaving 10 bases between them. This CDR3 is 15 amino acids long. Germline assignment: CDR1 SGHRS and CDR2 YFSETQ.

This clonotype was counted at least ten times. The chain joins TRBV9 to TRBJ2-7; a possible D gene is TRBD2 (5 bases). The V end was cut by 4 bases, the J end by 3 bases, with 17 bases between. CDR1 SGDLS and CDR2 YYNGEE come from the germline V gene. CDR3 size: 15 residues. CDR3 loop: CASSPAEGRFYEQYF. The CDR3 region has the DNA TGTGCCAGCAGCCCAGCGGAAGGAAGGTTCTACGAGCAGTACTTC.

The sample holds many counts of this clonotype. The chain is built from TRBV11-2 and TRBJ2-1; maybe TRBD2 (6 bases). The CDR3 runs to 15 residues. Germline V gene lookup returns CDR1 SGHAT and CDR2 FQNNGV. V shed 1 base and J shed 2 bases, with 9 bases lying between them. The CDR3 loop is CASSLGGGAYNEQFF. DNA for the CDR3: TGTGCCAGCAGCTTAGGCGGAGGGGCCTACAATGAGCAGTTCTTC.

The CDR3 loop reads CSARPGAYEQYF. The CDR3 DNA sequence: TGCAGTGCAAGACCGGGGGCCTACGAGCAGTACTTC. The V and J genes are TRBV20-1 and TRBJ2-7; D might be TRBD2 (6 bases). Germline V CDR1 and CDR2: DFQATT, SNEGSKA (reference sequence). This CDR3 is 12 amino acids long. Trimming removed 6 bases at V and 2 bases at J, with 11 bases between.

This clonotype has just a few counts. J is TRBJ1-1 and V is TRBV7-3; D uncertain. The V and J ends lost 6 bases and 1 base respectively, with 9 bases between them. CDR1 and CDR2 (germline): SGHTA, FQGTGA. The CDR3 has 13 residues. This chain's CDR3 is CASRKTRNTEAFF. The CDR3 DNA follows: TGTGCCAGCAGAAAAACACGGAACACTGAAGCTTTCTTT.

V and J are TRBV11-3 and TRBJ1-5; 10 bases are a match to TRBD1. The CDR3 extends over 15 amino acids. CDR1 is SGHNT and CDR2 is YENEEA in the germline V gene. V was pared by 4 bases and J by 6 bases, with 6 bases of the junction left unmatched. DNA for the CDR3: TGTGCCAGCAGCTCCCGACAGGGGGCGGGTCAGCCCCAGCATTTT. Translated: CASSSRQGAGQPQHF.

V is TRBV27 and J is TRBJ2-7; D may be TRBD2 (6 bases). The ends were cut back, 2 bases at V and 5 bases at J, with 13 bases in the middle. This CDR3 has 14 residues. Germline CDR1 is MNHEY and CDR2 is SMNVEV (reference sequence). The CDR3 DNA reads as TGTGCCAGCAGTTTAAGGGACTCTACTAACGAGCAGTACTTC. It encodes CASSLRDSTNEQYF.

The chain recombines TRBV7-9 with TRBJ2-5, with a weak D call TRBD1 (6 bases). Germline V gene sequence: CDR1 SEHNR, CDR2 FQNEAQ (reference sequence). V was clipped by 8 bases and J by 13 bases, with 20 bases between them. The CDR3 sequence is 12 residues long. The CDR3 sequence is CASGRQDLVLYF. CDR3 in DNA: TGTGCCAGCGGGAGACAGGATCTAGTTCTGTACTTC.

This clonotype was observed at least ten times. The chain uses TRBV7-9 and TRBJ2-1; perhaps TRBD2 as D (6 bases). This CDR3 has 16 amino acids. The germline V and J ends were trimmed by 2 bases and 4 bases, with 15 bases remaining between them. Germline values: CDR1 SEHNR, CDR2 FQNEAQ (reference sequence). Here the CDR3 reads CASSLNGGGEYNEQFF. The DNA of the CDR3 is TGTGCCAGCAGCTTAAATGGGGGAGGAGAATACAATGAGCAGTTCTTC.

V is TRBV5-1 and J is TRBJ1-5, with 7 bases that match TRBD1. The germline V gene encodes CDR1 SGHRS and CDR2 YFSETQ. The CDR3 extends over 15 amino acids. V shed 2 bases, J shed 3 bases, and the junction held 5 bases outside the gene matches. DNA of the CDR3: TGCGCCAGCAGCTTTGAAGGGGGCTACAATCAGCCCCAGCATTTT. The encoded protein is CASSFEGGYNQPQHF. Looking up the rest from reference TRBV5-1 and TRBJ1-5 gives the full variable domain: KAGVTQTPRYLIKTRGQQVTLSCSPISGHRSVSWYQQTPGQGLQFLFEYFSETQRNKGNFPGRFSGRQFSNSRSEMNVSTLELGDSALYLCASSFEGGYNQPQHFGDGTRLSIL.